The clone carrying this T cell receptor (beta chain) came up a few times. This sample is part of a study of blood T cell repertoires in COVID-19. TCRdb keeps only in-frame clones here, not all; method: immunoSEQ multiplex PCR. The sample lists about 380,000 clones, around 90% occurring once. CDR3 length: 16 residues. J lost 6 bases, V lost 5 bases, and 16 bases had no gene match. Per germline, CDR1 LNHDA and CDR2 SQIVND (reference sequence). Sequenced: PBMCs or T cells enriched from blood (not recorded which). This TCR was sampled from a woman aged 18-29 years who had recovered from COVID-19. The gene calls are TRBV19 and TRBJ2-7, with 7 nucleotides matching TRBD2. This CDR3 is CASSRRPSSGEGEQYF. The CDR3 DNA follows: TGTGCCAGTAGTCGACGACCATCTAGCGGTGAAGGCGAGCAGTACTTC.